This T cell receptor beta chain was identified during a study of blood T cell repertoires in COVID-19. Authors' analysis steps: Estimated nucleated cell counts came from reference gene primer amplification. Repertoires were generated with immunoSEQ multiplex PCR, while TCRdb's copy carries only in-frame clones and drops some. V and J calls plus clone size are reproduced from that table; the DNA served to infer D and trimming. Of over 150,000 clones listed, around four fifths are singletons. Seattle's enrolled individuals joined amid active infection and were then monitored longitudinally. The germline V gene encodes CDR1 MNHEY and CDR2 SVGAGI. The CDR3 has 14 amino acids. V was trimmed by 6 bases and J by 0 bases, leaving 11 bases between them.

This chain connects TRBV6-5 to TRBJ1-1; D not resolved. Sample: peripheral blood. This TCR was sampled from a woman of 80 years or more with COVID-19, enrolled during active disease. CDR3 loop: CASRDPTLNTEAFF. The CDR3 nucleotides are TGTGCCAGCAGGGATCCGACACTGAACACTGAAGCTTTCTTT.